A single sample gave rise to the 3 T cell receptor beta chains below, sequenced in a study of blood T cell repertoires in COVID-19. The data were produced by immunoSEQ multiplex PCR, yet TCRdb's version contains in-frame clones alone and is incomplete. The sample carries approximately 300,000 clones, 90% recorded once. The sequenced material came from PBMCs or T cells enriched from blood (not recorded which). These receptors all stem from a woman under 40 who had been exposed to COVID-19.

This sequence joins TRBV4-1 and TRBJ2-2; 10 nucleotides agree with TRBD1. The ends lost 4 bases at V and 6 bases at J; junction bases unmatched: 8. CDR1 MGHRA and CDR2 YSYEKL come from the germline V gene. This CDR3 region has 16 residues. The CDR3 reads CASSPRTGGISGELFF. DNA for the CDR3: TGCGCCAGCAGCCCGAGGACAGGGGGTATATCCGGGGAGCTGTTTTTT.

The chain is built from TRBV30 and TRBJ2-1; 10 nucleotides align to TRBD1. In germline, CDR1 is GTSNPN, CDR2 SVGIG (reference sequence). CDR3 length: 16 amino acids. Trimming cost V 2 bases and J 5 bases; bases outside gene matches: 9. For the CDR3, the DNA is TGTGCCTGGAGTCCTAACCGGGACAGGGGCAACAATGAGCAGTTCTTC. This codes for CAWSPNRDRGNNEQFF.

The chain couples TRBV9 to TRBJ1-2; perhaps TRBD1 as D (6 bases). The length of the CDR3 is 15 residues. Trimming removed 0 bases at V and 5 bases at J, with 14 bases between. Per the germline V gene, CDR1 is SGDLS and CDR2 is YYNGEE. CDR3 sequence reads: CASSVDGQPLYGYTF. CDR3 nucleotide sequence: TGTGCCAGCAGCGTAGATGGACAGCCGCTTTATGGCTACACCTTC. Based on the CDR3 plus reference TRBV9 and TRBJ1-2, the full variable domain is DSGVTQTPKHLITATGQRVTLRCSPRSGDLSVYWYQQSLDQGLQFLIQYYNGEERAKGNILERFSAQQFPDLHSELNLSSLELGDSALYFCASSVDGQPLYGYTFGSGTRLTVV.